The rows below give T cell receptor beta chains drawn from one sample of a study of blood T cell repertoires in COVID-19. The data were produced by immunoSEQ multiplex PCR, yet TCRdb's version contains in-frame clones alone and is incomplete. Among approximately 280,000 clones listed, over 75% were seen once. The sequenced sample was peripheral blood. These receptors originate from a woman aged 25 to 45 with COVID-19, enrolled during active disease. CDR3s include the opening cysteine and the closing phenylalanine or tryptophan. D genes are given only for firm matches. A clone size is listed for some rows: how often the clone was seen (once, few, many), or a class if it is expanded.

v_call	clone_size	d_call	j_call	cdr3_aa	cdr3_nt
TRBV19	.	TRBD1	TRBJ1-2	CASRGTGQGLTSGGYTF	TGTGCCAGTAGAGGAACTGGACAGGGACTAACGTCGGGGGGCTACACCTTC
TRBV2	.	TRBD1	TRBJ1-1	CASSLDRGNTEAFF	TGTGCCAGCAGTCTGGACAGGGGAAACACTGAAGCTTTCTTT
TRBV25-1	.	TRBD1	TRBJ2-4	CASSEDRGPAKNIQYF	TGTGCCAGCAGTGAAGACAGGGGCCCAGCCAAAAACATTCAGTACTTC
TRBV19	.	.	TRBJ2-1	CASSSSRENEQFF	TGTGCCAGTAGTAGCTCTAGGGAGAATGAGCAGTTCTTC
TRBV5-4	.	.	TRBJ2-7	CASSLGLREQYF	TGTGCCAGCAGCTTGGGCCTCAGGGAGCAGTACTTC
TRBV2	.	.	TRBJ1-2	CASSEGLKVSYGYTF	TGTGCCAGCAGTGAAGGACTAAAGGTTAGCTATGGCTACACCTTC
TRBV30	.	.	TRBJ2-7	CAWSATYEQYF	TGTGCCTGGAGTGCCACCTACGAGCAGTACTTC
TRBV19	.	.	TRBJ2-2	CASSIRYGELFF	TGTGCCAGTAGTATTCGTTACGGGGAGCTGTTTTTT
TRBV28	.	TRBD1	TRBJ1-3	CASSTPTGAGNTIYF	TGTGCCAGCAGTACCCCCACAGGGGCTGGAAACACCATATATTTT
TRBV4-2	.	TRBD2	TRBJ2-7	CASRSDSGNNEQYF	TGTGCCAGCAGATCGGATAGCGGGAACAACGAGCAGTACTTC
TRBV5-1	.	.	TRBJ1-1	CASSLRWGTNTEAFF	TGCGCCAGCAGCTTGCGATGGGGGACTAACACTGAAGCTTTCTTT
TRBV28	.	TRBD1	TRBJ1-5	CASSDDRVQPQHF	TGTGCCAGCAGTGATGACAGGGTACAGCCCCAGCATTTT
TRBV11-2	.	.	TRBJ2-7	CASSLSQVSSYEQYF	TGTGCCAGCAGCTTAAGCCAGGTGTCTTCCTACGAGCAGTACTTC
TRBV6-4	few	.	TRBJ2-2	CASSDGGGSGTGELFF	TGTGCCAGCAGTGACGGGGGCGGGAGCGGCACCGGGGAGCTGTTTTTT
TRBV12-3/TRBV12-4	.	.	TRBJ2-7	CASSRLDHYEQYF	TGTGCCAGCAGCCGACTAGACCACTACGAGCAGTACTTC